The 11 T cell receptor beta chains below were found in one sample sequenced in a study of blood T cells in healthy people across ages. Together with a sample-barcoded 5' primer, a J-beta primer mix was included in a second PCR lasting roughly 6 to 12 cycles. MiXCR, applied by TCRdb to the 5' RACE reads, yields one record per CDR3 protein. The profile shows about 1.5 million distinct CDR3 sequences, approximately 38% of them singletons. Sequenced input: blood. The receptors were gathered from a woman aged 18-29 years in good health.

V is TRBV6-5 and J is TRBJ2-2, with TRBD2 matching over 14 bases. V shed 2 bases, J shed 4 bases, and the junction held 15 bases outside the gene matches. The CDR3 contains 21 residues. Germline V gene sequence: CDR1 MNHEY, CDR2 SVGAGI. CDR3 in amino acids: CASSYPRDETSGRALTGELFF. The CDR3 coding sequence is TGTGCCAGCAGTTACCCCCGGGACGAGACTAGCGGGAGGGCCCTCACCGGGGAGCTGTTTTTT.

This chain uses TRBV5-1 with TRBJ2-5; 7 bases are a match to TRBD1. With the DNA end fitting TRBJ2-1 better, the J assignment may be wrong. The CDR3 loop spans 13 amino acids. Germline V gene sequence: CDR1 SGHRS, CDR2 YFSETQ. CDR3 nucleotide sequence: TGCGCCAGCAGCACTCTGGGGGACAGAACCCAGTTCTTC. Translating gives CASSTLGDRTQFF.

This chain connects TRBV3-1 to TRBJ1-3; no clear D. V lost 0 bases and J lost 3, with 9 bases in between. The CDR3 totals 15 residues. CDR1 and CDR2 (germline): LGHDT, YNNKEL (reference sequence). The CDR3 is CASSQESGGGNTIYF. CDR3 nucleotide sequence: TGTGCCAGCAGCCAAGAATCGGGTGGTGGAAACACCATATATTTT.

CDR3 coding DNA: TGCGCCAGCAGCCGGAGTGCATCAAGCTCTGGGGCCAACGTCCTGACTTTC. Its protein product is CASSRSASSSGANVLTF. The chain combines TRBV5-1 with TRBJ2-6, with no clear D. In germline, CDR1 is SGHRS, CDR2 YFSETQ. V shed 4 bases and J shed 0 bases, with 14 bases lying between them. The CDR3 runs 17 residues.

CDR3 sequence (DNA): TGTGCCGGGGGAGGCAACTCTGGGGCCAACGTCCTGACTTTC. Translating gives CAGGGNSGANVLTF. The rearrangement joins TRBV10-3 to TRBJ2-6; perhaps TRBD2 as D (6 bases). V was pared by 11 bases and J by 0 bases, with 11 bases between. Germline CDR1 is ENHRY and CDR2 is SYGVKD. The CDR3 is 14 amino acids.

This clonotype was counted only a few times. The V gene is TRBV20-1, the J gene TRBJ2-1, with 11 bases aligning to TRBD2. With 5 bases clipped from V and 9 bases from J, the junction kept 3 bases outside the gene matches. CDR3 length equals 12 residues. The germline gives CDR1 DFQATT, CDR2 SNEGSKA (reference sequence). CDR3 DNA sequence: TGCAGTGCTGCAGGACTAGCGGGTGAGCAGTTCTTC. It translates to CSAAGLAGEQFF.

This clonotype was counted a few times. This chain uses TRBV5-1 with TRBJ2-3, with 10 positions matching TRBD2. V lost 5 bases, J lost 2 bases, and 5 bases stayed unmatched. Germline values: CDR1 SGHRS, CDR2 YFSETQ. This CDR3 comprises 15 residues. Here the CDR3 reads CASSLAGAPTDTQYF. DNA for the CDR3: TGCGCCAGCAGTCTAGCGGGAGCCCCCACAGATACGCAGTATTTT.

The chain combines TRBV20-1 with TRBJ2-1, with D perhaps being TRBD1 or TRBD2 (5 bases each). CDR3 length: 13 amino acids. V lost 5 bases and J lost 7, with 15 bases in between. Germline-derived CDR1 and CDR2 are DFQATT and SNEGSKA (reference sequence). CDR3 sequence: CSALTEAGNEQFF. The CDR3 DNA follows: TGCAGTGCTCTGACGGAGGCAGGGAATGAGCAGTTCTTC.

This clonotype was counted a few times. V is TRBV7-8 and J is TRBJ2-7; 7 bases fit TRBD2. Germline-derived CDR1 and CDR2 are SGHVS and FQNEAQ. V was clipped by 5 bases and J by 7 bases; unmatched bases: 14. The CDR3 extends over 15 amino acids. The CDR3: CASSPSGAAYNEQYF. In DNA, the CDR3 is TGTGCCAGCAGCCCCAGCGGGGCCGCCTACAATGAGCAGTACTTC. Complete variable domain (other parts from reference TRBV7-8 and TRBJ2-7): GAGVSQSPRYKVAKRGQDVALRCDPISGHVSLFWYQQALGQGPEFLTYFQNEAQLDKSGLPSDRFFAERPEGSVSTLKIQRTQQEDSAVYLCASSPSGAAYNEQYFGPGTRLTVT.

DNA for the CDR3: TGTGCCAGCAGTTCCCCTTTTACCAGGGGGGATGGCTACACCTTC. This translates into CASSSPFTRGDGYTF. The rearrangement uses TRBV28 and TRBJ1-2; TRBD1 aligns across 7 bases. Germline CDR1 is MDHEN and CDR2 is SYDVKM. The CDR3 loop spans 15 amino acids. V lost 4 bases, J lost 6 bases, and 11 bases stayed unmatched.

In nucleotides, the CDR3 is TGTGCCAGCAAACTCGGGTCTGATAACTATGGCTACACCTTC. Its protein product is CASKLGSDNYGYTF. The chain employs TRBV7-9 and TRBJ1-2; D unclear. The germline CDR1 and CDR2 sequences are SEHNR and FQNEAQ (reference sequence). The CDR3 has 14 residues. Trimming left V 7 bases short and J 1 base short, with 13 bases between.